These 21 T cell receptor beta chains originate from one sample sequenced in a study of type 1 and type 2 diabetes patients. Amplification started from genomic DNA. Multiplex PCR with 30 forward and 13 reverse primers amplified the TCR beta CDR3. TCRdb re-called the multiplex PCR reads with MiXCR, one entry per CDR3 protein. The data contain about 290,000 distinct CDR3 sequences, 40% to 50% of them singletons. Sequenced input: peripheral blood mononuclear cells (PBMCs). The receptors shown here come from a young man with type 2 diabetes.

V is TRBV12-3 or TRBV12-4 and J is TRBJ1-1; D call uncertain. V was shortened by 4 bases and J by 3 bases, with 18 bases between the two germline ends. The CDR3 has 16 residues. CDR3 DNA sequence: TGTGCCAGCAGTTACTCACACGAGGGATGGGACACTGAAGCTTTCTTT. This translates into CASSYSHEGWDTEAFF.

Ten or more counts support this clonotype. The V gene is TRBV19, the J gene TRBJ1-2; D is undetermined. From germline, CDR1 is LNHDA and CDR2 SQIVND (reference sequence). V shed 5 bases and J shed 0 bases, with 7 bases lying between them. This CDR3 has 13 residues. The CDR3 sequence is CASSPGPNYGYTF. The CDR3 nucleotides are TGTGCCAGTAGTCCTGGGCCTAACTATGGCTACACCTTC.

The chain links TRBV7-6 to TRBJ2-7; no firm D call. The CDR3 extends over 12 amino acids. Trimming left V 5 bases short and J 5 bases short, with 10 bases between. CDR1 and CDR2 from the germline V gene are SGHVS and FNYEAQ. CDR3 protein: CASSQWGDEQYF. CDR3 sequence (DNA): TGTGCCAGCAGCCAATGGGGTGACGAGCAGTACTTC.

The DNA for the CDR3 is TGTGCCAGCAAGCAGGCGGACTATGGCTACACCTTC. This gives the protein CASKQADYGYTF. V and J are TRBV7-3 and TRBJ1-2; no clear D gene. Deletions cut 7 bases from V and 3 bases from J, with 9 bases between. The CDR3 runs to 12 residues. The germline V gene encodes CDR1 SGHTA and CDR2 FQGTGA.

The table lists this clonotype with many counts. The gene calls are TRBV10-3 and TRBJ2-7; weak D call: TRBD1 (5 bases). The CDR3 is 13 residues long. The ends were cut back, 6 bases at V and 3 bases at J, with 12 bases in the middle. Germline CDR1 and CDR2: ENHRY and SYGVKD. The DNA for the CDR3 is TGTGCCATCAGGAGACAGAATTTCTACGAGCAGTACTTC. Protein product: CAIRRQNFYEQYF.

In regard to this clonotype: A read error may account for a junction end that differs from germline. The chain carries TRBV5-1 and TRBJ2-7; D is undetermined. The CDR3 is 14 residues long. From germline, CDR1 is SGHRS and CDR2 YFSETQ. The CDR3 protein is CASSPKESPHEQYF. The CDR3 nucleotides read TGTGCCAGCAGCCCAAAGGAAAGTCCCCACGAGCAGTACTTC.

This clonotype was observed a handful of times. The chain recombines TRBV7-2 with TRBJ1-1; TRBD1 is a possible D gene (5 bases). Germline CDR1 SGHTA, CDR2 FQGNSA. The germline V and J ends were trimmed by 0 bases and 0 bases, with 11 bases remaining between them. The CDR3 length is 16 residues. The CDR3 coding sequence is TGTGCCAGCAGCTTAGCCCTCTGGGGGGTGAACACTGAAGCTTTCTTT. This translates into CASSLALWGVNTEAFF. Full variable domain (outside the CDR3, taken from reference TRBV7-2 and TRBJ1-1): GAGVSQSPSNKVTEKGKDVELRCDPISGHTALYWYRQSLGQGLEFLIYFQGNSAPDKSGLPSDRFSAERTGGSVSTLTIQRTQQEDSAVYLCASSLALWGVNTEAFFGQGTRLTVV.

This clonotype was detected only a few times. This chain joins TRBV5-1 and TRBJ2-7; D is ambiguous. V lost 4 bases and J lost 4, with 9 bases in between. The CDR3 has 12 residues. The germline V gene has CDR1 SGHRS and CDR2 YFSETQ. This CDR3 is CASSPDTYEQYF. CDR3 DNA sequence: TGCGCCAGCAGCCCCGACACGTACGAGCAGTACTTC. The full variable domain, its missing parts supplied by reference TRBV5-1 and TRBJ2-7, is KAGVTQTPRYLIKTRGQQVTLSCSPISGHRSVSWYQQTPGQGLQFLFEYFSETQRNKGNFPGRFSGRQFSNSRSEMNVSTLELGDSALYLCASSPDTYEQYFGPGTRLTVT.

The chain combines TRBV7-3 with TRBJ2-5; 7 nucleotides align to TRBD2. The J call may not be correct, given that the DNA end is closer to TRBJ2-1. The CDR3 sequence is 13 residues long. Germline V CDR1 and CDR2: SGHTA, FQGTGA. In DNA, the CDR3 is TGTGCCAGCAGCCCCCAGACTAGCTCTGAGCAGTTCTTC. This codes for CASSPQTSSEQFF.

This clonotype was seen only a few times. This chain connects TRBV14 to TRBJ2-7; 13 bases are a match to TRBD2. Germline assignment: CDR1 SGHDN and CDR2 FVKESK. Trimming took 1 base from V and 5 from J; bases not matched to a gene: 2. The CDR3 covers 15 residues. This chain's CDR3 is CASSQAGLAGNEQYF. The DNA of the CDR3 is TGTGCCAGCAGCCAAGCGGGACTAGCGGGAAACGAGCAGTACTTC.

This chain connects TRBV20-1 to TRBJ2-7; D is undetermined. This CDR3 spans 12 amino acids. V lost 3 bases and J 6 bases, leaving 12 bases between the germline ends. CDR1 and CDR2 from the germline V gene are DFQATT and SNEGSKA (reference sequence). The DNA for the CDR3 is TGCAGTGCTAGTACATCCGGGCTCGAGCAGTACTTC. It yields the protein CSASTSGLEQYF.

The J gene is TRBJ2-5, the V gene TRBV30; tentatively, D is TRBD1 (6 bases). V lost 8 bases and J lost 6, with 31 bases in between. Germline V gives CDR1 GTSNPN, CDR2 SVGIG (reference sequence). CDR3 length equals 17 residues. The CDR3 is CALGNRNQGPPRKTQYF. The CDR3 DNA reads as TGTGCCCTCGGAAACCGAAATCAGGGGCCGCCTCGGAAGACCCAGTACTTC.

The genes are TRBV27 and TRBJ2-7; 12 nucleotides align to TRBD2. Germline V lookup: CDR1 MNHEY, CDR2 SMNVEV (reference sequence). J was trimmed by 3 bases and V by 8 bases; bases with no gene match: 11. The CDR3 covers 16 residues. The CDR3 DNA reads TGTGCCAGCGGCAAACAGAAGACTAGCGGGGGCTACGAGCAGTACTTC. Amino acids: CASGKQKTSGGYEQYF.

As for this clonotype: In this CDR3 the conserved last residue, phenylalanine or tryptophan, is missing, so a read error is likely. No DNA is shown, since the ends of the CDR3 on it are uncertain; the CDR3 is the one TCRdb lists. The rearrangement links TRBV24-1 to TRBJ2-7; TRBD2, the D gene given by the table, was not confirmed from the DNA. CDR1 is KGHDR, CDR2 SFDVKD, per germline. The CDR3 spans 10 amino acids, including both terminal residues. The CDR3: CATSDYRLAG.

This clonotype was counted a few times. The CDR3 region is CAWSVRQDTEAFF. DNA of the CDR3: TGTGCCTGGAGTGTACGTCAGGACACTGAAGCTTTCTTT. The rearrangement links TRBV30 to TRBJ1-1; no clear D. V dropped 0 bases and J dropped 3 bases, with 8 bases sitting between them. Germline V gene data show CDR1 as GTSNPN and CDR2 as SVGIG (reference sequence). The CDR3 spans 13 residues. The full variable domain, rest sourced from reference TRBV30 and TRBJ1-1, is SQTIHQWPATLVQPVGSPLSLECTVEGTSNPNLYWYRQAAGRGLQLLFYSVGIGQISSEVPQNLSASRPQDRQFILSSKKLLLSDSGFYLCAWSVRQDTEAFFGQGTRLTVV.

The chain couples TRBV7-2 to TRBJ2-2, with 8 bases identical to TRBD1. Germline assignment: CDR1 SGHTA and CDR2 FQGNSA. This CDR3 contains 15 residues. Trimming took 6 bases from V and 6 from J; bases not matched to a gene: 9. The CDR3 nucleotides read TGTGCCAGCAGATTTCAGACAGGGGATGCCGGGGAGCTGTTTTTT. Protein: CASRFQTGDAGELFF.

The chain has TRBV7-2 and TRBJ2-2; D might be TRBD1 (5 bases). The CDR3 is 15 amino acids. Deletions cut 1 base from V and 7 bases from J, with 13 bases between. CDR1 is SGHTA, CDR2 FQGNSA, per germline. The CDR3 sequence: CASSLEAGWRGELFF. The CDR3, as DNA: TGTGCCAGCAGCTTAGAGGCAGGGTGGCGCGGGGAGCTGTTTTTT.

V gene TRBV10-1 combines with J gene TRBJ2-7, with 8 bases that match TRBD1. The DNA end favors TRBJ2-1, so the J call may be wrong. Germline V gene sequence: CDR1 WNHNN, CDR2 SYGVQD (reference sequence). The CDR3 contains 13 residues. CDR3 coding DNA: TGCGCCAGCAGTGTAGCAGGGGGCAGTGAGCAGTTCTTC. Amino acid sequence: CASSVAGGSEQFF.

The chain recombines TRBV7-2 with TRBJ1-5; D is undetermined. Looked up from germline, CDR1 is SGHTA and CDR2 is FQGNSA. The CDR3 covers 16 residues. V lost 5 bases to trimming and J lost 0 bases, with 14 bases between them. The CDR3, as DNA: TGTGCCAGCAGCCCGTGGGCGACGTATAGCAATCAGCCCCAGCATTTT. Translation gives CASSPWATYSNQPQHF.

The chain couples TRBV28 to TRBJ2-7, with 8 positions matching TRBD2. V was clipped by 4 bases and J by 6 bases; unmatched bases: 8. Looked up from germline, CDR1 is MDHEN and CDR2 is SYDVKM. The CDR3 consists of 14 residues. DNA for the CDR3: TGTGCCAGCAGTTCGCCGACTAGCGTCGCCGAGCAGTACTTC. It yields the protein CASSSPTSVAEQYF.

This clonotype turned up a few times. V gene TRBV6-6 combines with J gene TRBJ1-2; 7 bases map to TRBD1. Germline-derived CDR1 and CDR2 are MNHNY and SVGAGI (reference sequence). With V trimmed by 6 bases and J by 5 bases, 9 bases remained unmatched. The CDR3 sequence is 14 residues long. Written as DNA, the CDR3 is TGTGCCAGCAGCGGATACGACAGGGCTTATGGCTACACCTTC. Its translation is CASSGYDRAYGYTF.